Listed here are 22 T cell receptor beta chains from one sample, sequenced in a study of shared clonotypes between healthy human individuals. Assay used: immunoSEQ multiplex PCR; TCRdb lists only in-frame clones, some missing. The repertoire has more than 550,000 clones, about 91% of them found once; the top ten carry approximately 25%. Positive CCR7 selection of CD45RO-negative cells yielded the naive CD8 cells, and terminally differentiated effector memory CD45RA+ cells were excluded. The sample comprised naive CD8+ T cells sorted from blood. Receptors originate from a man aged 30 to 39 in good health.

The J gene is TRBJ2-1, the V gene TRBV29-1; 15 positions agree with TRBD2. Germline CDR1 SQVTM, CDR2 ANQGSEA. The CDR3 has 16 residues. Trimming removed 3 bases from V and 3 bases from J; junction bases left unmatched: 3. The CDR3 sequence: CSVDGTSGRLYNEQFF. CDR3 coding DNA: TGCAGCGTTGATGGGACTAGCGGGAGGCTCTACAATGAGCAGTTCTTC.

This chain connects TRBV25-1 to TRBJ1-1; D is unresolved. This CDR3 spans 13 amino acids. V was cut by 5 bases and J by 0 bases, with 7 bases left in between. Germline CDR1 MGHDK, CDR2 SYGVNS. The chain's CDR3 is CASSPSLNTEAFF. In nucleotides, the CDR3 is TGTGCCAGCAGTCCGTCCTTGAACACTGAAGCTTTCTTT.

The CDR3 sequence is CSVEGGGLAEGSTSHNEQFF. The CDR3 nucleotides are TGCAGCGTTGAAGGAGGAGGACTAGCGGAGGGATCCACATCCCACAATGAGCAGTTCTTC. V gene TRBV29-1 combines with J gene TRBJ2-1; 10 bases fit TRBD2. Germline V gene data show CDR1 as SQVTM and CDR2 as ANQGSEA. Germline trimming cut 1 base from V and 5 bases from J; bases unmatched to any gene: 20. The CDR3 has 20 residues.

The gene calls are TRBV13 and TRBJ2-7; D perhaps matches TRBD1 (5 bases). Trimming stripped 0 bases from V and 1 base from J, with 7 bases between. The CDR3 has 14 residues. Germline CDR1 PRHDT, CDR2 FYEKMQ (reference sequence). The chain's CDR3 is CASSLGQESYEQYF. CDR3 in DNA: TGTGCCAGCAGCTTAGGACAGGAGTCCTACGAGCAGTACTTC.

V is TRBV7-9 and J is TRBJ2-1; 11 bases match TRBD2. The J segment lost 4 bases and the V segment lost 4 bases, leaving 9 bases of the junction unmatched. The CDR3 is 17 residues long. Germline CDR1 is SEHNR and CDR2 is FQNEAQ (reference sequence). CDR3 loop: CASSSPRVAGGYNEQFF. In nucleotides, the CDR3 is TGTGCCAGCAGCTCCCCACGAGTAGCGGGAGGGTACAATGAGCAGTTCTTC. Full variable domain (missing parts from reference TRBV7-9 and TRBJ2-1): DTGVSQNPRHKITKRGQNVTFRCDPISEHNRLYWYRQTLGQGPEFLTYFQNEAQLEKSRLLSDRFSAERPKGSFSTLEIQRTEQGDSAMYLCASSSPRVAGGYNEQFFGPGTRLTVL.

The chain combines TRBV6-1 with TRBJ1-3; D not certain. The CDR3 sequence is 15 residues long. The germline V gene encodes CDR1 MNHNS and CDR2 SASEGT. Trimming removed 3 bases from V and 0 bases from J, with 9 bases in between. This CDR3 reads CASSDGRTSGNTIYF. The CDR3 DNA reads TGTGCCAGCAGTGATGGCAGAACCTCTGGAAACACCATATATTTT.

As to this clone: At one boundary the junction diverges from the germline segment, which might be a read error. The CDR3 sequence is CASSPRYF. For the CDR3, the DNA is TGTGCCAGCAGCCCCCGGTATTTC. The chain links TRBV7-9 to TRBJ2-7; no clear D gene. From germline, CDR1 is SEHNR and CDR2 FQNEAQ (reference sequence). The CDR3 extends over 8 amino acids.

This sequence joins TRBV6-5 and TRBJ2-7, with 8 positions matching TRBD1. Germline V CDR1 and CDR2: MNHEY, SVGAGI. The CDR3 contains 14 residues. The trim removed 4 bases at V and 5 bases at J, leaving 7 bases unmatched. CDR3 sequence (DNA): TGTGCCAGCAGTTTACGGACAGGGCTCAACGAGCAGTACTTC. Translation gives CASSLRTGLNEQYF.

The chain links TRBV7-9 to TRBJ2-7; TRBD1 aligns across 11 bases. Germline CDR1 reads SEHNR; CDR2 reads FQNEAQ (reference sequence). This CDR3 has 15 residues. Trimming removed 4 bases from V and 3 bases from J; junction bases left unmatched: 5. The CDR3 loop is CASSSDRGPFYEQYF. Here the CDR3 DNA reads TGTGCCAGCAGCTCGGACAGGGGGCCCTTCTACGAGCAGTACTTC.

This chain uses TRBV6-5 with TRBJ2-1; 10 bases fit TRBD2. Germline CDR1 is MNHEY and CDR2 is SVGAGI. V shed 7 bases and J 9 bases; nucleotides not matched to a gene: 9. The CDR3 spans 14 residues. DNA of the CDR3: TGTGCCAGCACCTGGACTAGCGGTCTAAGTGAGCAGTTCTTC. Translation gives CASTWTSGLSEQFF.

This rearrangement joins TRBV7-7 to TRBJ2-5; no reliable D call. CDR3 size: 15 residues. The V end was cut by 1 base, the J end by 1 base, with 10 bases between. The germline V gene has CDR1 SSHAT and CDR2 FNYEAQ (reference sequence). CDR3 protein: CASSLDRAAQETQYF. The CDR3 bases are TGTGCCAGCAGCTTAGATAGGGCAGCCCAAGAGACCCAGTACTTC.

This CDR3 reads CASSSHRTSGIPGTETQYF. CDR3 nucleotides: TGTGCCAGCTCTTCCCACCGGACTAGCGGGATCCCCGGGACGGAGACCCAGTACTTC. The chain links TRBV27 to TRBJ2-5; 12 nucleotides line up with TRBD2. The CDR3 length is 19 residues. The V gene end was trimmed by 8 bases and the J gene end by 5 bases; junction bases not matched to a gene: 21. CDR1 and CDR2 from the germline V gene are MNHEY and SMNVEV (reference sequence).

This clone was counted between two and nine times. The CDR3 DNA is TGTGCCAGCAGAACCGGGACAGAATACGAGCAGTACTTC. It specifies CASRTGTEYEQYF. The rearrangement joins TRBV28 to TRBJ2-7; 7 bases fit TRBD1. Germline V gene sequence: CDR1 MDHEN, CDR2 SYDVKM. The V segment lost 6 bases and the J segment 4 bases; nucleotides outside the gene matches: 6. This CDR3 region has 13 residues. Full variable domain (missing parts from reference TRBV28 and TRBJ2-7): DVKVTQSSRYLVKRTGEKVFLECVQDMDHENMFWYRQDPGLGLRLIYFSYDVKMKEKGDIPEGYSVSREKKERFSLILESASTNQTSMYLCASRTGTEYEQYFGPGTRLTVT.

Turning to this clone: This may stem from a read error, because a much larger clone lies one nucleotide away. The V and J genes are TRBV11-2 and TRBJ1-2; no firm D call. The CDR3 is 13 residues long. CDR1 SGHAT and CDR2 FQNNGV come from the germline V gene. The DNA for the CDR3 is TGTGCCAGCAGCTTAAACATAAACTATGACTACACCTTC. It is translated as CASSLNINYDYTF.

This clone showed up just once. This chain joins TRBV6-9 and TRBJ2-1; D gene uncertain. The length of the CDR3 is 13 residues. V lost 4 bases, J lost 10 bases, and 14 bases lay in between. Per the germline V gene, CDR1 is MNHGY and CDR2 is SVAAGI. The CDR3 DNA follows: TGTGCCAGCAGTTTACCGAGCGCGTTAGAGCAGTTCTTC. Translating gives CASSLPSALEQFF.

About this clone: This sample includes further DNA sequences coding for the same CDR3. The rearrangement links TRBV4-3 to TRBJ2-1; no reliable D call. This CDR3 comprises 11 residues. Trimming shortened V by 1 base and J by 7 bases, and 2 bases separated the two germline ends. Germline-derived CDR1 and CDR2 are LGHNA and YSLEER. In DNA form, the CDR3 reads TGCGCCAGCAGCCAAGGAAATGAGCAGTTCTTC. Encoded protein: CASSQGNEQFF.

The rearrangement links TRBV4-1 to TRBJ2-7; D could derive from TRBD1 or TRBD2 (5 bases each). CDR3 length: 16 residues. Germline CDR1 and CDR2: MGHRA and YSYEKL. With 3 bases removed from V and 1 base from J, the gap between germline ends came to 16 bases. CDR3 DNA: TGCGCCAGCAGCCATCAGGGTGGGGAGACATCCTACGAGCAGTACTTC. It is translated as CASSHQGGETSYEQYF.

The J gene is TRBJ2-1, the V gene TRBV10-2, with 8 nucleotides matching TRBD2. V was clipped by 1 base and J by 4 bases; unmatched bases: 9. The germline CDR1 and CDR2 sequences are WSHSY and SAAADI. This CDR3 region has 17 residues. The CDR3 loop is CASSELGAGVGYNEQFF. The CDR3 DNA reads TGCGCCAGCAGTGAGTTAGGAGCGGGAGTTGGGTACAATGAGCAGTTCTTC.

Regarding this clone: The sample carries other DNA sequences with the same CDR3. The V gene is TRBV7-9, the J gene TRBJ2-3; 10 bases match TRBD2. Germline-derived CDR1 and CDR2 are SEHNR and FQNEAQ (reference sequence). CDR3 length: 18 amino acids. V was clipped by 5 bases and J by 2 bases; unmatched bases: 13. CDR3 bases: TGTGCCAGCAGCCCATTTACCACGCTAGCGGGAGACACAGATACGCAGTATTTT. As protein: CASSPFTTLAGDTDTQYF. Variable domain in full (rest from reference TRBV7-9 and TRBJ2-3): DTGVSQNPRHKITKRGQNVTFRCDPISEHNRLYWYRQTLGQGPEFLTYFQNEAQLEKSRLLSDRFSAERPKGSFSTLEIQRTEQGDSAMYLCASSPFTTLAGDTDTQYFGPGTRLTVL.

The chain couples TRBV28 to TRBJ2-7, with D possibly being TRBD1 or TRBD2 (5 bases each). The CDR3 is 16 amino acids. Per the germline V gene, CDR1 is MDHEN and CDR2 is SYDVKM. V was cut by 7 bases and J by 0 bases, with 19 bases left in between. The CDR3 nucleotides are TGTGCCAGCATCCCGACGGGGCTAGTCAGCTCCTACGAGCAGTACTTC. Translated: CASIPTGLVSSYEQYF.

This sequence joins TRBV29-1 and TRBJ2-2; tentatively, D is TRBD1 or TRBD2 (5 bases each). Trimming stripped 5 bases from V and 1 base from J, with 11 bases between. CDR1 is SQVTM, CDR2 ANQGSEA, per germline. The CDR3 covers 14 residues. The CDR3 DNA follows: TGCAGCGTTCCCGGGACCTTGAACACCGGGGAGCTGTTTTTT. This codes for CSVPGTLNTGELFF.

The CDR3 sequence is CASSQVSGLHSSGNTIYF. CDR3 DNA: TGCGCCAGCAGCCAAGTTTCCGGCCTACATTCCTCTGGAAACACCATATATTTT. This rearrangement joins TRBV4-1 to TRBJ1-3; no definite D call. The CDR3 is made up of 18 amino acids. Germline assignment: CDR1 MGHRA and CDR2 YSYEKL. Trimming pared 1 base from V and 0 bases from J, leaving 16 bases between.